The text below deals with one T cell receptor (beta chain). Germline-derived CDR1 and CDR2 are MNHEY and SMNVEV (reference sequence). V lost 6 bases, J lost 4 bases, and 12 bases lay in between. This CDR3 region has 13 residues. These data come from a study of blood T cell repertoires in COVID-19. Study-wide background: Material from acute and convalescent COVID-19 was sourced from the United States, Italy and Spain. Sources were T cells, B-cell-depleted T cells, or PBMCs; the material itself was cDNA or gDNA.

Authors' analysis steps: Amplification with reference gene primers provided the estimates of nucleated cell counts. Method: immunoSEQ multiplex PCR; TCRdb's copy keeps in-frame clones and lacks some. D and trimming were read from the DNA, whereas the V and J calls and clone size are those reported in that table. The repertoire has around 55,000 clones, roughly 80% of them found once; the top ten carry 5.9%. The chain couples TRBV27 to TRBJ1-1; possible D gene TRBD1, 5 bases. The receptor was isolated from a human donor in a cohort sampled during active or convalescent COVID-19. The sample taken for sequencing was peripheral blood. The CDR3 DNA follows: TGTGCCAGCAGGGGGCCAATGATCACTGAAGCTTTCTTT. Protein sequence: CASRGPMITEAFF.